Below, 19 T cell receptor beta chains from the same sample are listed, as sequenced in a study of cytomegalovirus exposure and HLA in healthy donors. Primers included in the PCR were 60 Vbeta and 13 Jbeta primers. TCRdb's copy holds only in-frame clones and misses some; the assay was immunoSEQ multiplex PCR. The sample carries about 100,000 clones, around 77% recorded once. The sample was PBMCs. These TCRs come from a man aged 25 to 40 in good health and CMV-seronegative.

The rearrangement links TRBV5-1 to TRBJ1-1; D uncertain. Trimming stripped 1 base from V and 5 bases from J, with 12 bases between. This CDR3 spans 14 amino acids. Germline V CDR1 and CDR2: SGHRS, YFSETQ. CDR3 DNA: TGCGCCAGCAGCTTGTGGGAGGCGCAGACTGAAGCTTTCTTT. Its translation: CASSLWEAQTEAFF.

In its sample, this clone was seen a few times. J is TRBJ1-1 and V is TRBV10-2, with 7 bases aligning to TRBD1. The CDR3 is 14 amino acids. Trimming removed 3 bases from V and 7 bases from J; junction bases left unmatched: 8. CDR1 is WSHSY and CDR2 is SAAADI in the germline V gene. For the CDR3, the DNA is TGCGCCAGCAGTGACTTGGGGACAGCAGATGAAGCTTTCTTT. Translated: CASSDLGTADEAFF.

This clone has just a few counts. The chain is built from TRBV10-2 and TRBJ1-5; 7 positions agree with TRBD1. The CDR3 is 14 amino acids. The J segment lost 3 bases and the V segment lost 7 bases, leaving 6 bases of the junction unmatched. Germline CDR1 and CDR2: WSHSY and SAAADI. As DNA, the CDR3 is TGCGCCAGCATGGGACAGATCACCAATCAGCCCCAGCATTTT. This sequence encodes CASMGQITNQPQHF.

The chain couples TRBV9 to TRBJ2-7; D ambiguous. Trimming stripped 1 base from V and 0 bases from J, with 11 bases between. The CDR3 has 15 residues. Germline V gives CDR1 SGDLS, CDR2 YYNGEE. The CDR3 loop reads CASSVSGQSSYEQYF. CDR3 bases: TGTGCCAGCAGCGTAAGTGGGCAAAGCTCCTACGAGCAGTACTTC.

The V and J genes are TRBV6-1 and TRBJ2-7; D might be TRBD1 (5 bases). The germline V gene has CDR1 MNHNS and CDR2 SASEGT. The CDR3 covers 13 residues. The V gene lost 5 bases and the J gene lost 3 bases, with 11 bases spanning the gap. The CDR3 spells CASSRGVNYEQYF. The CDR3 DNA reads as TGTGCCAGCAGTAGGGGTGTAAACTACGAGCAGTACTTC.

The rearrangement joins TRBV11-3 to TRBJ2-1; tentative D call: TRBD2 (5 bases). Looked up from germline, CDR1 is SGHNT and CDR2 is YENEEA. The V and J ends lost 1 base and 5 bases respectively, with 12 bases between them. This CDR3 has 15 residues. CDR3 DNA sequence: TGTGCCAGCAGCTTAGTTGGAGGTTTCGACAATGAGCAGTTCTTC. It is translated as CASSLVGGFDNEQFF.

This chain links TRBV10-3 with TRBJ2-6; 9 nucleotides match TRBD1. Germline V gene data show CDR1 as ENHRY and CDR2 as SYGVKD. The CDR3 runs to 18 residues. J gave up 2 bases and V 6 bases, and 11 bases lay outside the gene matches. This CDR3 reads CAIRDPGDREAGANVLTF. The CDR3 bases are TGTGCCATCAGGGATCCAGGGGACAGGGAGGCTGGGGCCAACGTCCTGACTTTC.

V and J are TRBV9 and TRBJ2-1, with 9 nucleotides matching TRBD2. V lost 3 bases to trimming and J lost 7 bases; unmatched junction nucleotides: 5. Germline V gene lookup returns CDR1 SGDLS and CDR2 YYNGEE. The CDR3 has 14 residues. The CDR3 loop reads CASSESGGWNEQFF. CDR3 coding DNA: TGTGCCAGCAGCGAGAGCGGGGGGTGGAATGAGCAGTTCTTC. The full variable domain, in which reference TRBV9 and TRBJ2-1 provide the parts outside the CDR3, is DSGVTQTPKHLITATGQRVTLRCSPRSGDLSVYWYQQSLDQGLQFLIQYYNGEERAKGNILERFSAQQFPDLHSELNLSSLELGDSALYFCASSESGGWNEQFFGPGTRLTVL.

This clone was seen only once. The rearrangement joins TRBV5-1 to TRBJ2-5; 8 bases are shared with TRBD1. Germline V lookup: CDR1 SGHRS, CDR2 YFSETQ. The J segment lost 7 bases and the V segment lost 6 bases, leaving 17 bases of the junction unmatched. The CDR3 covers 16 residues. The chain's CDR3 is CASTRRGQGGVGTQYF. DNA of the CDR3: TGCGCCAGCACGAGACGTGGACAGGGCGGAGTGGGGACCCAGTACTTC.

V is TRBV6-5 and J is TRBJ1-4, with D possibly being TRBD1 (6 bases). Germline V gives CDR1 MNHEY, CDR2 SVGAGI. Trimming shortened V by 10 bases and J by 4 bases, and 13 bases separated the two germline ends. This CDR3 is 13 amino acids long. CDR3 sequence (DNA): TGTGCCACCTCGAGGGGGTTTAATGAAAAACTGTTTTTT. Protein product: CATSRGFNEKLFF.

This clone was seen just once. The chain employs TRBV9 and TRBJ2-3, with TRBD2 matching over 11 bases. With 3 bases clipped from V and 3 bases from J, the junction kept 6 bases outside the gene matches. The CDR3 runs 16 residues. From germline, CDR1 is SGDLS and CDR2 YYNGEE. In DNA form, the CDR3 reads TGTGCCAGCAGCGCCCTAGCGGGGGGCGGTACAGATACGCAGTATTTT. It is translated as CASSALAGGGTDTQYF.

The rearrangement uses TRBV18 and TRBJ2-1; 10 bases are shared with TRBD2. Looked up from germline, CDR1 is KGHSH and CDR2 is LQKENI. This CDR3 has 15 residues. The V and J ends lost 3 bases and 2 bases, in that order; junction bases with no gene match: 1. The CDR3: CASSPLAGAYNEQFF. The CDR3 bases are TGTGCCAGCTCACCCCTAGCGGGAGCCTACAATGAGCAGTTCTTC.

This CDR3 reads CSAVTSDYNEQFF. In nucleotides, the CDR3 is TGCAGCGCGGTGACTAGCGACTACAATGAGCAGTTCTTC. The chain carries TRBV29-1 and TRBJ2-1; 8 positions agree with TRBD2. From germline, CDR1 is SQVTM and CDR2 ANQGSEA. Unmatched junction bases numbered 5, after V lost 7 bases and J lost 3 bases. The CDR3 has 13 residues.

On this clone: Other DNA sequences in this specimen translate into the identical CDR3. This chain joins TRBV6-4 and TRBJ2-2, with D maybe TRBD2 (5 bases). CDR3 length: 13 amino acids. Looked up from germline, CDR1 is MRHNA and CDR2 is SNTAGT. V gave up 3 bases and J gave up 3 bases, with 5 bases separating them. The CDR3 bases are TGTGCCAGCAGTGAGGGAGACACCGGGGAGCTGTTTTTT. Its protein product is CASSEGDTGELFF.

The chain employs TRBV6-1 and TRBJ2-1, with D tentatively TRBD2 (6 bases). The CDR3 has 14 amino acids. Per the germline V gene, CDR1 is MNHNS and CDR2 is SASEGT. Trimming stripped 7 bases from V and 8 bases from J, with 18 bases between. In nucleotides, the CDR3 is TGTGCCAGCATCGATTTTGGAGGGGATCATGAGCAGTTCTTC. Protein: CASIDFGGDHEQFF.

This chain uses TRBV28 with TRBJ2-1; no reliable D call. CDR1 MDHEN and CDR2 SYDVKM come from the germline V gene. Between the trimmed V and J ends, which lost 6 bases and 0 bases, there was a span of 6 bases. This CDR3 region has 13 residues. CDR3 DNA: TGTGCCAGCAGACGCAGCTCCTACAATGAGCAGTTCTTC. Translation: CASRRSSYNEQFF.

The chain couples TRBV4-2 to TRBJ1-1; tentative D call: TRBD1 (5 bases). From germline, CDR1 is LGHNA and CDR2 YNFKEQ. Deletions cut 2 bases from V and 6 bases from J, with 19 bases between. This CDR3 spans 16 amino acids. The CDR3 protein is CASSQFEGAERAEAFF. The CDR3 DNA follows: TGTGCCAGCAGCCAATTTGAAGGGGCCGAACGGGCTGAAGCTTTCTTT.

This rearrangement joins TRBV7-9 to TRBJ1-4; 8 nucleotides line up with TRBD1. With 6 bases clipped from V and 8 bases from J, the junction kept 11 bases outside the gene matches. CDR3 size: 15 residues. Germline lookup yields CDR1 SEHNR and CDR2 FQNEAQ (reference sequence). The CDR3 nucleotides are TGTGCCAGCAGACAGCACGGGACAGGTGGCGAAAAACTGTTTTTT. It specifies CASRQHGTGGEKLFF.

The V call is TRBV30, the J call TRBJ1-1; 7 bases agree with TRBD1. Unmatched junction bases numbered 5, after V lost 2 bases and J lost 2 bases. CDR3 length: 14 residues. Germline V gives CDR1 GTSNPN, CDR2 SVGIG (reference sequence). In DNA form, the CDR3 reads TGTGCCTGGAGTTCGGGGACAGCAAACACTGAAGCTTTCTTT. Translated: CAWSSGTANTEAFF. The full variable domain, completed using reference TRBV30 and TRBJ1-1, is SQTIHQWPATLVQPVGSPLSLECTVEGTSNPNLYWYRQAAGRGLQLLFYSVGIGQISSEVPQNLSASRPQDRQFILSSKKLLLSDSGFYLCAWSSGTANTEAFFGQGTRLTVV.